The clone carrying this TCR beta chain occurred a few times. This entry is derived from a study of Tregs in tolerant kidney transplant recipients. Deletions cut 4 bases from V and 3 bases from J, with 9 bases between. The length of the CDR3 is 13 residues. Looked up from germline, CDR1 is MGHDK and CDR2 is SYGVNS. The protocol was immunoSEQ multiplex PCR, while the TCRdb copy is restricted to in-frame clones and leaves out a portion. Among around 19,000 clones, 82% were seen once, and the ten largest hold 2% to 3%. The sequence came from a human donor in good health. Input material: Tregs from blood. The V and J genes are TRBV25-1 and TRBJ1-2; possible D gene TRBD1, 5 bases. The CDR3 region is CASSVGGDYGYTF. The CDR3 region has the DNA TGTGCCAGCAGTGTGGGGGGGGACTATGGCTACACCTTC.